This is a list of T cell receptor beta chains from one sample in a study of CD8+CD57+ T cells in acquired aplastic anemia. TCRdb redid the calling of the reads with MiXCR, one entry per CDR3 protein. The table lists about 200,000 distinct CDR3 sequences, less than 60% of them singletons. Sequencing was done on a sample of sorted CD4+, CD8+, or CD8+CD57+ T cells (not recorded which) from PBMCs. These receptors all come from a human donor with aplastic anemia. The CDR3 runs from the conserved cysteine through the conserved F or W. D genes are given only for firm matches. Expanded clones get a size class; other rows say once, few or many, or leave the size out.

d_gene: .
j_gene: TRBJ1-4
v_gene: TRBV7-9
abundance: .
CDR3aa: CASSSLEGGHGYEKLFF
CDR3nt: TGTGCCAGCAGCAGTTTAGAAGGGGGACACGGGTACGAAAAACTGTTTTTT

d_gene: .
j_gene: TRBJ2-7
v_gene: TRBV2
abundance: many
CDR3aa: CASKGISYEQYF
CDR3nt: TGTGCCAGCAAAGGCATATCCTACGAGCAGTACTTC

d_gene: TRBD1
j_gene: TRBJ1-2
v_gene: TRBV4-1
abundance: many
CDR3aa: CASSQFDREGGYTF
CDR3nt: TGCGCCAGCAGCCAATTTGACAGGGAGGGCGGCTACACCTTC

d_gene: .
j_gene: TRBJ2-1
v_gene: TRBV6-5
abundance: many
CDR3aa: CASSPPLHNEQFF
CDR3nt: TGTGCCAGCAGTCCTCCCCTCCACAATGAGCAGTTCTTC

d_gene: .
j_gene: TRBJ2-2
v_gene: TRBV5-1
abundance: many
CDR3aa: CASSLSGQGRTGELFF
CDR3nt: TGCGCCAGCAGCTTGTCGGGCCAGGGTCGGACCGGGGAGCTGTTTTTT

d_gene: TRBD2
j_gene: TRBJ2-1
v_gene: TRBV19
abundance: many
CDR3aa: CASSITSGGASYNEQFF
CDR3nt: TGTGCCAGTAGTATCACTAGCGGGGGGGCCTCCTACAATGAGCAGTTCTTC

d_gene: .
j_gene: TRBJ1-1
v_gene: TRBV6-1
abundance: many
CDR3aa: CASSESGNTEAFF
CDR3nt: TGTGCCAGCAGTGAGTCGGGAAACACTGAAGCTTTCTTT

d_gene: .
j_gene: TRBJ1-2
v_gene: TRBV15
abundance: .
CDR3aa: CATSEHHILNYGYTF
CDR3nt: TGTGCCACCAGCGAACACCATATTCTTAACTATGGCTACACCTTC

d_gene: TRBD1
j_gene: TRBJ2-2
v_gene: TRBV10-3
abundance: few
CDR3aa: CASSGAATGVGGGELFF
CDR3nt: TGTGCCAGCAGTGGAGCGGCCACAGGGGTAGGCGGCGGGGAGCTGTTTTTT

d_gene: .
j_gene: TRBJ2-7
v_gene: TRBV5-1
abundance: many
CDR3aa: CASSLGGVRNYEQYF
CDR3nt: TGCGCCAGCAGCTTGGGGGGAGTCCGAAACTACGAGCAGTACTTC

d_gene: .
j_gene: TRBJ2-7
v_gene: TRBV7-2
abundance: .
CDR3aa: CASSLVGSGDYEQYF
CDR3nt: TGTGCCAGCAGCTTAGTTGGGTCAGGGGACTACGAGCAGTACTTC

d_gene: .
j_gene: TRBJ2-2
v_gene: TRBV7-9
abundance: many
CDR3aa: CASSLERVSVTTGELFF
CDR3nt: TGTGCCAGCAGCTTAGAAAGGGTCTCGGTAACCACCGGGGAGCTGTTTTTT

d_gene: .
j_gene: TRBJ1-3
v_gene: TRBV5-8
abundance: few
CDR3aa: CASRDRRTFGNTIYF
CDR3nt: TGTGCCAGCAGGGACCGCAGGACATTTGGAAACACCATATATTTT

d_gene: .
j_gene: TRBJ1-6
v_gene: TRBV18
abundance: many
CDR3aa: CASSPPEASPLHF
CDR3nt: TGTGCCAGCTCACCACCCGAGGCCTCACCCCTCCACTTT

d_gene: TRBD2
j_gene: TRBJ2-7
v_gene: TRBV19
abundance: .
CDR3aa: CASSILASGGEQYF
CDR3nt: TGTGCCAGTAGTATCCTGGCTAGCGGGGGCGAGCAGTACTTC

d_gene: .
j_gene: TRBJ1-2
v_gene: TRBV10-2
abundance: .
CDR3aa: CASTSGAFYGYTF
CDR3nt: TGCGCCAGCACAAGTGGAGCGTTCTATGGCTACACCTTC

d_gene: .
j_gene: TRBJ2-5
v_gene: TRBV7-9
abundance: many
CDR3aa: CASSRDGQETQYF
CDR3nt: TGTGCCAGCAGCCGCGACGGCCAAGAGACCCAGTACTTC

d_gene: .
j_gene: TRBJ2-7
v_gene: TRBV15
abundance: once
CDR3aa: CATSRDLPLEQYF
CDR3nt: TGTGCCACCAGCAGAGACCTCCCTCTAGAGCAGTACTTC

d_gene: .
j_gene: TRBJ1-1
v_gene: TRBV7-9
abundance: few
CDR3aa: CASSEPGGDTEAFF
CDR3nt: TGTGCCAGCAGCGAACCGGGGGGGGACACTGAAGCTTTCTTT

d_gene: TRBD2
j_gene: TRBJ2-2
v_gene: TRBV29-1
abundance: many
CDR3aa: CSGDLAGGELFF
CDR3nt: TGCAGCGGAGATTTAGCGGGGGGGGAGCTGTTTTTT

d_gene: .
j_gene: TRBJ1-2
v_gene: TRBV29-1
abundance: .
CDR3aa: CSDRDNLYGYTF
CDR3nt: TGCAGCGACCGGGACAACCTCTATGGCTACACCTTC

d_gene: .
j_gene: TRBJ1-4
v_gene: TRBV20-1
abundance: .
CDR3aa: CAGDAENEKLFF
CDR3nt: TGCGCCGGGGACGCCGAGAATGAAAAACTGTTTTTT

d_gene: .
j_gene: TRBJ1-5
v_gene: TRBV24-1
abundance: .
CDR3aa: CATSDFIGIQPQHF
CDR3nt: TGTGCCACCAGTGATTTTATAGGGATCCAGCCCCAGCATTTT

d_gene: TRBD1
j_gene: TRBJ2-7
v_gene: TRBV12-3/TRBV12-4
abundance: few
CDR3aa: CASRPGQGGIEQYF
CDR3nt: TGTGCCAGCAGGCCGGGACAGGGGGGCATCGAGCAGTACTTC

d_gene: TRBD1
j_gene: TRBJ2-7
v_gene: TRBV19
abundance: .
CDR3aa: CASSRQGELCEQYF
CDR3nt: TGTGCCAGCTCACGGCAGGGGGAGCTCTGCGAGCAGTACTTC

d_gene: TRBD2
j_gene: TRBJ2-1
v_gene: TRBV24-1
abundance: .
CDR3aa: CATNSGTSGARQFF
CDR3nt: TGTGCCACCAATTCCGGGACTAGCGGGGCAAGGCAGTTCTTC

d_gene: TRBD2
j_gene: TRBJ2-1
v_gene: TRBV10-2
abundance: .
CDR3aa: CASSTSGGGNEQFF
CDR3nt: TGCGCCAGTTCCACTAGCGGGGGGGGGAATGAGCAGTTCTTC

d_gene: TRBD1
j_gene: TRBJ2-1
v_gene: TRBV7-8
abundance: .
CDR3aa: CASSLPGTGPYNEQFF
CDR3nt: TGTGCCAGCAGCTTACCCGGGACAGGCCCCTACAATGAGCAGTTCTTC

d_gene: .
j_gene: TRBJ2-1
v_gene: TRBV5-8
abundance: .
CDR3aa: CASGDWGTSYNEQFF
CDR3nt: TGTGCCAGCGGGGATTGGGGCACCTCCTACAATGAGCAGTTCTTC

d_gene: TRBD1
j_gene: TRBJ2-7
v_gene: TRBV7-9
abundance: once
CDR3aa: CASSLGSDRGYEQYF
CDR3nt: TGTGCCAGCAGCTTAGGGTCGGACAGGGGATACGAGCAGTACTTC

d_gene: .
j_gene: TRBJ2-3
v_gene: TRBV25-1
abundance: many
CDR3aa: CASSDLASTDTQYF
CDR3nt: TGTGCCAGCAGTGATTTAGCTAGCACAGATACGCAGTATTTT

d_gene: TRBD1
j_gene: TRBJ1-6
v_gene: TRBV7-9
abundance: .
CDR3aa: CASSTPGTGRNYNSPLHF
CDR3nt: TGTGCCAGCAGTACCCCCGGGACAGGGAGAAACTATAATTCACCCCTCCACTTT

d_gene: TRBD1
j_gene: TRBJ2-5
v_gene: TRBV5-6
abundance: many
CDR3aa: CASSFPRTGQETQYF
CDR3nt: TGTGCCAGCAGCTTTCCCCGGACAGGACAAGAGACCCAGTACTTC

d_gene: .
j_gene: TRBJ2-7
v_gene: TRBV12-3/TRBV12-4
abundance: .
CDR3aa: CASSPSVYYEQYF
CDR3nt: TGTGCCAGCAGCCCGAGCGTCTACTACGAGCAGTACTTC

d_gene: .
j_gene: TRBJ1-1
v_gene: TRBV7-9
abundance: .
CDR3aa: CASSSGIWAAFF
CDR3nt: TGTGCCAGCAGCTCAGGGATTTGGGCAGCTTTCTTT

d_gene: .
j_gene: TRBJ1-2
v_gene: TRBV15
abundance: many
CDR3aa: CATSRGQGYYGYTF
CDR3nt: TGTGCCACCAGCAGAGGTCAGGGTTACTATGGCTACACCTTC

d_gene: .
j_gene: TRBJ1-3
v_gene: TRBV5-4
abundance: once
CDR3aa: CASGGDRGNTIYF
CDR3nt: TGTGCCAGCGGCGGAGACAGAGGAAACACCATATATTTT

d_gene: .
j_gene: TRBJ2-1
v_gene: TRBV19
abundance: .
CDR3aa: CASNTGSTYNEQFF
CDR3nt: TGTGCCAGCAATACAGGGTCCACCTACAATGAGCAGTTCTTC